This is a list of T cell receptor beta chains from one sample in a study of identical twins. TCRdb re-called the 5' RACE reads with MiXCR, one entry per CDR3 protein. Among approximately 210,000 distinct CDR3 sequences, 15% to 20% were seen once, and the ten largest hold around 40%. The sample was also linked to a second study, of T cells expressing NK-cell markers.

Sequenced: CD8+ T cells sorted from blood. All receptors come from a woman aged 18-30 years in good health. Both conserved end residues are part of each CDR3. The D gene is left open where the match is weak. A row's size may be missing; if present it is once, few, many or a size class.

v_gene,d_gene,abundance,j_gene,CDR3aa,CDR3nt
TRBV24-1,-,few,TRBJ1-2,CATTPRHSPPRGYGYTF,TGTGCCACCACCCCCCGACACTCCCCGCCTCGCGGCTATGGCTACACCTTC
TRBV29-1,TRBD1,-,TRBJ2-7,CSVEDMATGREQYF,TGCAGCGTTGAAGATATGGCGACAGGGCGAGAGCAGTACTTC
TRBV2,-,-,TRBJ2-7,CASSGGTVQVVYYEQYF,TGTGCCAGCAGTGGGGGTACGGTCCAGGTGGTGTACTACGAGCAGTACTTC
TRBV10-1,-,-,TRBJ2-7,CASSDHNYEQYF,TGCGCCAGCAGTGACCATAACTACGAGCAGTACTTC
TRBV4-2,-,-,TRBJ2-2,CASSQSDTGELFF,TGTGCCAGCAGCCAATCGGACACCGGGGAGCTGTTTTTT
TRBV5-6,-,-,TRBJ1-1,CASSLGSGEEAFF,TGTGCCAGCAGTCTAGGCTCAGGGGAGGAAGCTTTCTTT
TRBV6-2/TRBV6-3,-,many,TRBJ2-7,CASREGYEQYF,TGTGCCAGCAGGGAGGGCTACGAGCAGTACTTC
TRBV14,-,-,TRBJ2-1,CASSQVRNEQFF,TGTGCCAGCAGCCAGGTTCGGAATGAGCAGTTCTTC
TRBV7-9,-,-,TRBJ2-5,CASSLFRPILETQYF,TGTGCCAGCAGCTTGTTTCGGCCGATCTTGGAGACCCAGTACTTC
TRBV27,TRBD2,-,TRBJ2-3,CASSPPSGGFTDTQYF,TGTGCCAGCAGTCCCCCAAGCGGGGGCTTCACAGATACGCAGTATTTT
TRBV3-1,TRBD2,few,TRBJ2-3,CASSQGSGGTDTQYF,TGTGCCAGCAGCCAAGGAAGCGGGGGAACAGATACGCAGTATTTT
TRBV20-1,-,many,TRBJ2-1,CSARDPSSYNEQFF,TGCAGTGCTAGAGACCCGAGCTCCTACAATGAGCAGTTCTTC
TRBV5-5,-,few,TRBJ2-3,CATALFSTDTQYF,TGTGCCACCGCGCTATTTAGCACAGATACGCAGTATTTT
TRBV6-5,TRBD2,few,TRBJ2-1,CASSYSWLAGGFEQFF,TGTGCCAGCAGTTACTCTTGGCTAGCGGGGGGATTTGAGCAGTTCTTC
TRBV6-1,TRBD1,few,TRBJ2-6,CASSDRDRETGANVLTF,TGTGCCAGCAGTGACCGGGACAGGGAGACTGGGGCCAACGTCCTGACTTTC
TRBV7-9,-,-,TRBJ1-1,CASSLLEGVMNTEAFF,TGTGCCAGCAGCTTGTTGGAAGGGGTCATGAACACTGAAGCTTTCTTT
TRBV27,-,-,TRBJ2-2,CASSSAASANSGELFF,TGTGCCAGCAGTTCCGCGGCTAGCGCGAACTCCGGGGAGCTGTTTTTT
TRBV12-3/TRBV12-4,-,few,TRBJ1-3,CASSYVENTIYF,TGTGCCAGCAGTTACGTGGAAAACACCATATATTTT
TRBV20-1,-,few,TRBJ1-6,CSASPEGRPLHF,TGCAGTGCTAGCCCGGAGGGTAGACCCCTCCACTTT
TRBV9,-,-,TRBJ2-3,CASSVAGTSDTQYF,TGTGCCAGCAGCGTAGCCGGGACGTCAGATACGCAGTATTTT
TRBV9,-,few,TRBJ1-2,CASSVDSRVFGDGYTF,TGTGCCAGCAGCGTAGATTCGAGGGTATTTGGAGATGGCTACACCTTC
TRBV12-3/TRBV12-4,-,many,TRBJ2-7,CASSFSREQYF,TGTGCCAGCAGTTTTTCACGGGAGCAGTACTTC
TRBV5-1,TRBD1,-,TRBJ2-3,CASEGTGHTDTQYF,TGCGCCAGCGAAGGGACAGGGCACACAGATACGCAGTATTTT
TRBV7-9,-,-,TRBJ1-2,CASRDSWGYTF,TGTGCCAGCAGAGACAGTTGGGGCTACACCTTC
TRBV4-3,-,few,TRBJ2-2,CASSQDIPGVINGELFF,TGCGCCAGCAGCCAAGATATACCGGGCGTCATCAACGGGGAGCTGTTTTTT
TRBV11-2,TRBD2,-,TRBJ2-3,CASSLVQLAASTDTQYF,TGTGCCAGCAGCTTAGTCCAACTAGCGGCTAGCACAGATACGCAGTATTTT
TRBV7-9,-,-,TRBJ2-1,CASSLVGALTYNEQFF,TGTGCCAGCAGCCTTGTGGGAGCTCTGACCTACAATGAGCAGTTCTTC
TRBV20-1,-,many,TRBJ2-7,CSARDRRDPTYEQYF,TGCAGTGCTAGAGATCGGCGGGACCCGACCTACGAGCAGTACTTC
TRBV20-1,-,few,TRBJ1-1,CSANGGTAEAFF,TGCAGTGCCAATGGTGGGACTGCTGAAGCTTTCTTT
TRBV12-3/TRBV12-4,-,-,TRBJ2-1,CASRTRAYEQFF,TGTGCCAGCAGAACTAGAGCCTATGAGCAGTTCTTC
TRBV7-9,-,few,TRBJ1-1,CASSHPGGDSEAFF,TGTGCCAGCAGCCACCCGGGTGGGGACTCTGAAGCTTTCTTT
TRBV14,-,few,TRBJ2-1,CASSHGAGQFF,TGTGCCAGCAGCCACGGGGCAGGGCAGTTCTTC
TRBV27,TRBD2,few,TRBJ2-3,CASTSTIAGKVGDTQYF,TGTGCCAGCACCTCCACAATAGCGGGAAAGGTGGGAGATACGCAGTATTTT
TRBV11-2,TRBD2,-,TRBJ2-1,CASSLFRGDNEQFF,TGTGCCAGCAGCTTATTTCGGGGGGACAATGAGCAGTTCTTC
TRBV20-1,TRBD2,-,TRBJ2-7,CSAGDSGLSSYEQYF,TGCAGTGCTGGGGATAGCGGGCTAAGCTCCTACGAGCAGTACTTC
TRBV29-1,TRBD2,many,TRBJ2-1,CSVEEGGLAGGPYNEQFF,TGCAGCGTTGAAGAAGGGGGACTAGCGGGAGGACCCTACAATGAGCAGTTCTTC
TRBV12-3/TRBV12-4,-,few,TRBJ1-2,CASSFPPGRSRYGYTF,TGTGCCAGCAGTTTCCCTCCCGGGCGGTCGCGCTATGGCTACACCTTC
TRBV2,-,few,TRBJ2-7,CASGETGLSYEQYF,TGTGCCAGCGGGGAGACGGGACTCTCCTACGAGCAGTACTTC
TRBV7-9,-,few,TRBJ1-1,CASSLNSGNTEAFF,TGTGCCAGCAGTTTAAACTCAGGGAACACTGAAGCTTTCTTT
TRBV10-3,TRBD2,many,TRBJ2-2,CAIKPSSGPNTGELFF,TGTGCCATCAAACCCTCTAGCGGACCGAACACCGGGGAGCTGTTTTTT
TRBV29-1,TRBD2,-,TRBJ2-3,CSVERQRGADTQYF,TGCAGCGTTGAGAGGCAGCGGGGCGCAGATACGCAGTATTTT